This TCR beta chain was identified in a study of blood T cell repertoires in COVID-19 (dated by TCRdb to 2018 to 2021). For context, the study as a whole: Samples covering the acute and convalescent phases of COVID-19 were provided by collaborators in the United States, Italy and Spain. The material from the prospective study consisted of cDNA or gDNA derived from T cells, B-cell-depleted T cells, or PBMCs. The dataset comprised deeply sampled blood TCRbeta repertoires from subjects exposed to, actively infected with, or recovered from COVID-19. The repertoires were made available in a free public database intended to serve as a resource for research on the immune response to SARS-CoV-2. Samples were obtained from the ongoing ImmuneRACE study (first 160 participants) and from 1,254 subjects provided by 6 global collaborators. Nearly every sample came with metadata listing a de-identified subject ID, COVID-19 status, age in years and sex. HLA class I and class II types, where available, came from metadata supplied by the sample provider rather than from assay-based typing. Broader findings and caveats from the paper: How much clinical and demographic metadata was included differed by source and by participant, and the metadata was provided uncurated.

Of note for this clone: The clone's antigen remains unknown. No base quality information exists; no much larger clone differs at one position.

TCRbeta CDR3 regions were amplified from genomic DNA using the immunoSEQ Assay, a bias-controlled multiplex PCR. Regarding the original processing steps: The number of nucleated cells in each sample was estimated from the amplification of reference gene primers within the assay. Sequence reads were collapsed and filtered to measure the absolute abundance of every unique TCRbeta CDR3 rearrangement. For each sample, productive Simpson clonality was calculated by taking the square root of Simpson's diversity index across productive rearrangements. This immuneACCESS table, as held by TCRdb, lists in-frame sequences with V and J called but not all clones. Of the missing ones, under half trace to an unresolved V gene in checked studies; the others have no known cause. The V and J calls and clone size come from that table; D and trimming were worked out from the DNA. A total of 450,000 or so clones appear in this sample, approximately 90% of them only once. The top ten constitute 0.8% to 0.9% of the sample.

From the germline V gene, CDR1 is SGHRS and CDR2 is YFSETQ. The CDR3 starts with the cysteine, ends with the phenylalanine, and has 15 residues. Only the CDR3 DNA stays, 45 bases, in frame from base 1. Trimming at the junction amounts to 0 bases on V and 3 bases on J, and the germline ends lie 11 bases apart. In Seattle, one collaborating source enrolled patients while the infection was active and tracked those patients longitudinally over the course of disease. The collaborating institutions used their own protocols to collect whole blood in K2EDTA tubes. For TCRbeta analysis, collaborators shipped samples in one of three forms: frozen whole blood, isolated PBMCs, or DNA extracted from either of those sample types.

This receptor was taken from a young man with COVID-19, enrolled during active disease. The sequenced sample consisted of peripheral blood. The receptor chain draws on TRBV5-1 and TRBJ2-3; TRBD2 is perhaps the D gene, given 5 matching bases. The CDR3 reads CASSLETRGTDTQYF. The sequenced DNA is TGCGCCAGCAGCTTGGAGACACGAGGGACAGATACGCAGTATTTT. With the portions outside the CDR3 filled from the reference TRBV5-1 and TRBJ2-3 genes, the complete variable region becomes KAGVTQTPRYLIKTRGQQVTLSCSPISGHRSVSWYQQTPGQGLQFLFEYFSETQRNKGNFPGRFSGRQFSNSRSEMNVSTLELGDSALYLCASSLETRGTDTQYFGPGTRLTVL.